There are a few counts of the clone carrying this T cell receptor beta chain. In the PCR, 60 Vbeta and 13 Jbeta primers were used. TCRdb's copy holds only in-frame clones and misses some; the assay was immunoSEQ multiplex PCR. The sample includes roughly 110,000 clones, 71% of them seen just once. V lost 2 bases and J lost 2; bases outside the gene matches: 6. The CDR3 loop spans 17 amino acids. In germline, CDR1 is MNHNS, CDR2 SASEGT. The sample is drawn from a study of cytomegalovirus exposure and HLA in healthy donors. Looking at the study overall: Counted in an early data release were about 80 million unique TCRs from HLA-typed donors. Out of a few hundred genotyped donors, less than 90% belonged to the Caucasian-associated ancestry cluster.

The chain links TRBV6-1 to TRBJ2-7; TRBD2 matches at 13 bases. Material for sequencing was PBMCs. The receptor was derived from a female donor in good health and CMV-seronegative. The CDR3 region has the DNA TGTGCCAGCAGTGAAAAGAGGACTAGCGGGAGAACCTACGAGCAGTACTTC. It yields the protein CASSEKRTSGRTYEQYF.